A single sample gave rise to the 30 T cell receptor beta chains below, sequenced in a study of CD8 T cells in ankylosing spondylitis (dated by TCRdb to the late 2010s). What the research found in general, with its limitations: Blood from ankylosing spondylitis patients appeared to be characterized by a TCR beta motif made up of about 8 highly homologous amino acid variants.

These receptors' targets are unknown. The library was built by means of 5' RACE. The sequencer was an Illumina HiSeq 2500. The public reads were quality trimmed at Q25 with fastp and then assembled into clones with MiXCR by TCRdb, keeping productive beta chains. Duplicate CDR3 protein sequences are folded into a single record with the most common DNA and genes. Within this sample are over 450,000 distinct CDR3 sequences, with more than 9.5% of them counted one time only. Of the sample, approximately 7% falls within the top ten clones. Sequences were obtained from blood, either unsorted or a sorted T cell fraction (not recorded which). The receptors stem from a male donor with ankylosing spondylitis.

There are many counts of this clonotype. V gene TRBV5-1 combines with J gene TRBJ2-3; 7 bases agree with TRBD2. V was clipped by 0 bases and J by 2 bases; unmatched bases: 3. From germline, CDR1 is SGHRS and CDR2 YFSETQ. CDR3 length equals 15 residues. CDR3 sequence reads: CASSLEAGFTDTQYF. Written as DNA, the CDR3 is TGCGCCAGCAGCTTGGAAGCGGGATTCACAGATACGCAGTATTTT.

This sequence joins TRBV6-2 or TRBV6-3 and TRBJ2-3; D gene ambiguous. CDR3 size: 16 residues. V gave up 2 bases and J gave up 7 bases, with 19 bases separating them. Germline lookup yields CDR1 MNHEY and CDR2 SVGEGT. For the CDR3, the DNA is TGTGCCAGCAGTTACAGAGTAGCCCTCTTTAGGAATACGCAGTATTTT. The encoded protein is CASSYRVALFRNTQYF.

The gene calls are TRBV7-2 and TRBJ1-1, with D hard to call. Germline V gives CDR1 SGHTA, CDR2 FQGNSA. V lost 1 base, J lost 4 bases, and 10 bases lay in between. The CDR3 consists of 14 residues. The CDR3 here is CASSLVGRTTEAFF. For the CDR3, the DNA is TGTGCCAGCAGCTTAGTCGGGCGGACCACTGAAGCTTTCTTT. Together with reference TRBV7-2 and TRBJ1-1, the CDR3 gives the full variable domain: GAGVSQSPSNKVTEKGKDVELRCDPISGHTALYWYRQSLGQGLEFLIYFQGNSAPDKSGLPSDRFSAERTGGSVSTLTIQRTQQEDSAVYLCASSLVGRTTEAFFGQGTRLTVV.

In its sample, this clonotype was seen a few times. This chain joins TRBV18 and TRBJ2-2; no clear D. In germline, CDR1 is KGHSH, CDR2 LQKENI. This CDR3 contains 16 residues. The V and J ends lost 3 bases and 0 bases respectively, with 11 bases between them. The CDR3 nucleotides read TGTGCCAGCTCACCTAGGAGTCGGGCGAACACCGGGGAGCTGTTTTTT. This codes for CASSPRSRANTGELFF.

This clonotype was observed many times. V and J are TRBV29-1 and TRBJ1-1; 9 bases fit TRBD1. This CDR3 contains 14 residues. Trimming removed 5 bases from V and 0 bases from J; junction bases left unmatched: 4. Germline V gene lookup returns CDR1 SQVTM and CDR2 ANQGSEA. CDR3 region: CSVQTGGVNTEAFF. In DNA, the CDR3 is TGCAGCGTTCAGACAGGGGGAGTGAACACTGAAGCTTTCTTT.

CDR3 nucleotides: TGTGCCAGCACCGCGGGGGACAGGGTTAATGAAAAACTGTTTTTT. Translating gives CASTAGDRVNEKLFF. V is TRBV12-3 or TRBV12-4 and J is TRBJ1-4, with 9 bases that match TRBD1. With 7 bases clipped from V and 4 bases from J, the junction kept 7 bases outside the gene matches. This CDR3 region has 15 residues.

The chain carries TRBV11-2 and TRBJ2-2; 12 bases align to TRBD2. Germline loops: CDR1 SGHAT, CDR2 FQNNGV. The CDR3 runs 17 residues. J lost 8 bases, V lost 5 bases, and 12 bases had no gene match. The CDR3 DNA sequence: TGTGCCAGCAGCCAGGGCCTAGCGGGAGGGCTGGTGGGGGAGCTGTTTTTT. Residues: CASSQGLAGGLVGELFF.

The chain joins TRBV3-1 to TRBJ1-2; 8 nucleotides line up with TRBD1. Germline loops: CDR1 LGHDT, CDR2 YNNKEL (reference sequence). The CDR3 is made up of 15 amino acids. Trimming removed 5 bases from V and 2 bases from J; junction bases left unmatched: 7. CDR3 region: CASSYSTGANYGYTF. For the CDR3, the DNA is TGTGCCAGCAGCTATTCGACAGGGGCGAACTATGGCTACACCTTC.

A few counts support this clonotype. The chain has TRBV20-1 and TRBJ2-5, with 8 positions matching TRBD2. V shed 3 bases and J 1 base; nucleotides not matched to a gene: 7. The germline V gene has CDR1 DFQATT and CDR2 SNEGSKA (reference sequence). CDR3 length equals 15 residues. CDR3 DNA sequence: TGCAGTGCTAGGATTCTAGCGGGCCCCCAAGAGACCCAGTACTTC. This gives the protein CSARILAGPQETQYF.

The sample holds a few counts of this clonotype. This chain links TRBV25-1 with TRBJ1-1; TRBD1 aligns across 9 bases. Germline V CDR1 and CDR2: MGHDK, SYGVNS. Trimming took 2 bases from V and 1 from J; bases not matched to a gene: 5. The CDR3 is made up of 16 amino acids. The CDR3 spells CASSEPLGQGNTEAFF. The CDR3 DNA sequence: TGTGCCAGCAGTGAACCCTTGGGACAGGGGAACACTGAAGCTTTCTTT.

This clonotype was seen more than once but under ten times. The rearrangement joins TRBV6-2 or TRBV6-3 to TRBJ1-1; no firm D call. V was trimmed by 5 bases and J by 1 base, leaving 5 bases between them. The germline gives CDR1 MNHEY, CDR2 SVGEGT. The CDR3 totals 12 residues. CDR3 region: CASSVRNTEAFF. The CDR3 DNA reads TGTGCCAGCAGTGTCAGGAACACTGAAGCTTTCTTT.

This rearrangement joins TRBV20-1 to TRBJ2-6, with D perhaps TRBD1 (6 bases). Trimming removed 2 bases at V and 1 base at J, with 12 bases between. The CDR3 consists of 16 residues. Germline CDR1 reads DFQATT; CDR2 reads SNEGSKA (reference sequence). Written as DNA, the CDR3 is TGCAGTGCTAGAACAGGGCTCCGATCTGGGGCCAACGTCCTGACTTTC. Translating gives CSARTGLRSGANVLTF.

The chain couples TRBV12-3 or TRBV12-4 to TRBJ2-1; 13 bases are shared with TRBD2. The CDR3 contains 14 residues. V lost 5 bases and J lost 5; bases outside the gene matches: 0. The CDR3 here is CASSGTSGDNEQFF. The DNA of the CDR3 is TGTGCCAGCAGTGGGACTAGCGGGGACAATGAGCAGTTCTTC.

This chain joins TRBV2 and TRBJ2-2; a weak D match, TRBD2 (5 bases). V shed 7 bases and J shed 4 bases, with 10 bases lying between them. The CDR3 has 13 residues. From germline, CDR1 is SNHLY and CDR2 FYNNEI. Here the CDR3 reads CASTHEGTGELFF. The CDR3 region has the DNA TGTGCCAGCACTCACGAGGGCACCGGGGAGCTGTTTTTT.

The chain couples TRBV5-5 to TRBJ2-1; D is possibly TRBD1 (5 bases). Germline V gene data show CDR1 as SGHKS and CDR2 as YYEKEE (reference sequence). V was shortened by 3 bases and J by 0 bases, with 10 bases between the two germline ends. The CDR3 runs 15 residues. CDR3 sequence: CASSSVTDSYNEQFF. The CDR3 nucleotides are TGTGCCAGCAGCTCGGTGACAGACTCCTACAATGAGCAGTTCTTC.

This clonotype was recorded a few times. The chain uses TRBV20-1 and TRBJ1-4, with D perhaps TRBD1 (6 bases). V lost 6 bases and J 7 bases, leaving 15 bases between the germline ends. The germline V gene encodes CDR1 DFQATT and CDR2 SNEGSKA (reference sequence). The CDR3 has 13 amino acids. The CDR3 bases are TGCAGTGCCGGGGTGGGGGCTATTGAAAAACTGTTTTTT. Residues: CSAGVGAIEKLFF.

This clonotype was detected only a few times. The chain recombines TRBV25-1 with TRBJ2-5, with D possibly matching TRBD2 (5 bases). This CDR3 has 13 amino acids. The germline CDR1 and CDR2 sequences are MGHDK and SYGVNS. V was shortened by 6 bases and J by 6 bases, with 14 bases between the two germline ends. The CDR3 bases are TGTGCCAGCAGGAACCCAGGACTGCAGACCCAGTACTTC. The encoded protein is CASRNPGLQTQYF.

CDR3 coding DNA: TGTGCCAGCAGCGCTCGACAGGGTTGGGAAGGCACCGGGGAGCTGTTTTTT. It yields the protein CASSARQGWEGTGELFF. The chain links TRBV7-9 to TRBJ2-2; TRBD1 matches at 7 bases. Trimming took 5 bases from V and 4 from J; bases not matched to a gene: 13. Germline V gene data show CDR1 as SEHNR and CDR2 as FQNEAQ (reference sequence). The CDR3 totals 17 residues.

This clonotype was found many times. This rearrangement joins TRBV20-1 to TRBJ2-7; 10 nucleotides match TRBD2. Germline CDR1 reads DFQATT; CDR2 reads SNEGSKA (reference sequence). This CDR3 is built from 15 residues. After removal of 0 bases from V and 6 bases from J, the junction contained 8 bases not matched to a gene. The DNA for the CDR3 is TGCAGTGCTAGAGATCCTCTAGCGGGAGAGGGCGAGCAGTACTTC. This translates into CSARDPLAGEGEQYF.

The rearrangement uses TRBV29-1 and TRBJ1-3; possibly TRBD1 for D (5 bases). Germline V gene data show CDR1 as SQVTM and CDR2 as ANQGSEA. This CDR3 region has 11 residues. Trimming took off 6 bases at V and 4 bases at J, with 7 bases between the two ends. For the CDR3, the DNA is TGCAGCGTGGGGGAAGGAAACACCATATATTTT. Translated, it gives CSVGEGNTIYF.

In this sample, this clonotype turned up many times. V and J are TRBV20-1 and TRBJ1-1, with a tentative D call TRBD1 (5 bases). Trimming removed 3 bases from V and 4 bases from J, with 21 bases in between. Germline CDR1 and CDR2: DFQATT and SNEGSKA (reference sequence). The CDR3 runs to 16 residues. CDR3 protein: CSASLRAGSRVTEAFF. CDR3 in DNA: TGCAGTGCTAGTCTACGGGCAGGGTCTAGGGTCACTGAAGCTTTCTTT.

The table lists this clonotype with a few counts. The J gene is TRBJ2-1, the V gene TRBV7-9, with TRBD2 identical over 12 bases. This CDR3 region has 17 residues. Germline V gene sequence: CDR1 SEHNR, CDR2 FQNEAQ (reference sequence). V lost 2 bases and J lost 2; bases outside the gene matches: 4. In nucleotides, the CDR3 is TGTGCCAGCAGCTTAATCCGACTAGCGGGAGCCTACAATGAGCAGTTCTTC. This sequence encodes CASSLIRLAGAYNEQFF.

This clonotype was found a few times. This chain uses TRBV20-1 with TRBJ2-3; weak D call: TRBD2 (6 bases). This CDR3 region has 14 residues. V was clipped by 7 bases and J by 0 bases, with 14 bases between them. Germline CDR1 is DFQATT and CDR2 is SNEGSKA (reference sequence). CDR3 nucleotide sequence: TGCAGTGGGGGAAGGCGGGGAAGCACAGATACGCAGTATTTT. It yields the protein CSGGRRGSTDTQYF.

This clonotype was seen ten or more times. The chain combines TRBV28 with TRBJ2-1, with D possibly TRBD2 on 6 matching bases. Deletions cut 6 bases from V and 0 bases from J, with 12 bases between. This CDR3 region has 15 residues. Germline CDR1 MDHEN, CDR2 SYDVKM. The CDR3: CASSHGGSSYNEQFF. CDR3 in DNA: TGTGCCAGCAGCCACGGGGGAAGCTCCTACAATGAGCAGTTCTTC.

This clonotype was counted ten times or more. The J gene is TRBJ1-1, the V gene TRBV29-1; D uncertain. CDR3 size: 16 residues. Germline CDR1 reads SQVTM; CDR2 reads ANQGSEA. V gave up 6 bases and J gave up 0 bases, with 20 bases separating them. The CDR3 protein is CSVQRIRIGMNTEAFF. CDR3 in DNA: TGCAGCGTCCAAAGGATCCGAATCGGAATGAACACTGAAGCTTTCTTT.

The chain uses TRBV25-1 and TRBJ2-3, with 7 bases that match TRBD1. The CDR3 totals 16 residues. Germline V gene sequence: CDR1 MGHDK, CDR2 SYGVNS. V was pared by 5 bases and J by 3 bases, with 11 bases of the junction left unmatched. CDR3 region: CASSSYPGQNTDTQYF. The CDR3, as DNA: TGTGCCAGCAGTTCCTACCCGGGACAGAATACAGATACGCAGTATTTT.

This clonotype was counted between two and nine times. The V gene is TRBV6-1, the J gene TRBJ1-5; no clear D gene. CDR1 is MNHNS and CDR2 is SASEGT in the germline V gene. The CDR3 runs 9 residues. Trimming took off 10 bases at V and 11 bases at J, with 9 bases between the two ends. CDR3: CATRAAQHF. In DNA form, the CDR3 reads TGTGCCACCCGGGCGGCCCAGCATTTT.

The gene calls are TRBV11-3 and TRBJ2-3; TRBD2 is a possible D gene (5 bases). V dropped 6 bases and J dropped 6 bases, with 13 bases sitting between them. This CDR3 is 13 amino acids long. Germline-derived CDR1 and CDR2 are SGHNT and YENEEA. CDR3 region: CASSLAQGDTQYF. DNA of the CDR3: TGTGCCAGCAGTCTAGCACAAGGGGATACGCAGTATTTT.

This clonotype was seen at least ten times. The rearrangement joins TRBV5-1 to TRBJ2-7, with D perhaps TRBD2 (5 bases). CDR1 is SGHRS and CDR2 is YFSETQ in the germline V gene. Deletions cut 0 bases from V and 5 bases from J, with 15 bases between. The length of the CDR3 is 15 residues. The CDR3 is CASSLESSNVDEQYF. CDR3 bases: TGCGCCAGCAGCTTGGAGTCTAGCAACGTCGACGAGCAGTACTTC.

This clonotype was seen only a few times. The chain joins TRBV12-3 or TRBV12-4 to TRBJ1-5; 10 bases match TRBD1. The CDR3 consists of 18 residues. Trimming removed 0 bases from V and 5 bases from J; junction bases left unmatched: 10. CDR3: CASSLALGLGTGDQPQHF. The CDR3 nucleotides read TGTGCCAGCAGTTTAGCATTGGGATTGGGGACAGGGGATCAGCCCCAGCATTTT.